One and the same sample provided the 22 T cell receptor beta chains below, sequenced in a study of Graves' ophthalmopathy and Graves' hyperthyroidism. The authors amplified TCR beta CDR3 regions, and they did so from RNA transcripts for repertoire sequencing. Second-round multiplex PCR came after a first-round RT-PCR that employed HTBI primers. Each CDR3 protein gets one entry after TCRdb re-called the multiplex PCR reads with MiXCR. In the table there are over a million distinct CDR3 sequences, about 38% of which are singletons. Sequenced input: peripheral blood or thyroid tissue (not recorded which). The source is an adult man with Graves' hyperthyroidism.

This clonotype was seen more than once but under ten times. The chain couples TRBV6-5 to TRBJ1-6; 10 nucleotides line up with TRBD1. Germline loops: CDR1 MNHEY, CDR2 SVGAGI. CDR3 size: 14 residues. The junction had 9 bases not matched to a gene; V was cut back by 5 bases and J by 14 bases. This chain's CDR3 is CASSPRDRGDTLHF. The CDR3 coding sequence is TGTGCCAGCAGTCCTCGGGACAGGGGTGACACCCTCCACTTT.

This clonotype showed up just a few times. The chain combines TRBV19 with TRBJ2-5; D remains unclear. CDR1 is LNHDA and CDR2 is SQIVND in the germline V gene (reference sequence). V was clipped by 7 bases and J by 4 bases, with 10 bases between them. This CDR3 region has 12 residues. In DNA, the CDR3 is TGTGCCAGTAAAGACCCGGGAGAGACCCAGTACTTC. Its translation is CASKDPGETQYF.

On this clonotype itself: It may be a read error: a sequence one base away is much more abundant. This rearrangement joins TRBV5-1 to TRBJ2-2, with TRBD1 identical over 8 bases. The V segment lost 5 bases and the J segment 6 bases; nucleotides outside the gene matches: 9. This CDR3 has 15 amino acids. Germline assignment: CDR1 SGHRS and CDR2 YFSETQ. In DNA, the CDR3 is TGCGCCAGCAGTCGAGGGGACAGGATGCCCGGGGAGCTGTTTTTT. As protein: CASSRGDRMPGELFF.

The chain couples TRBV25-1 to TRBJ2-6; D is possibly TRBD2 (5 bases). Trimming removed 6 bases at V and 0 bases at J, with 15 bases between. Looked up from germline, CDR1 is MGHDK and CDR2 is SYGVNS. The CDR3 runs 17 residues. The CDR3 loop is CASRGGLSRSGANVLTF. CDR3 sequence (DNA): TGTGCCAGCAGAGGAGGACTGTCCCGCTCTGGGGCCAACGTCCTGACTTTC.

This clonotype was observed a handful of times. The V and J genes are TRBV29-1 and TRBJ2-3; no reliable D call. The CDR3 runs 10 residues. The germline gives CDR1 SQVTM, CDR2 ANQGSEA. Trimming shortened V by 3 bases and J by 5 bases, and 3 bases separated the two germline ends. In nucleotides, the CDR3 is TGCAGCGTTGAGGTAGATACGCAGTATTTT. This gives the protein CSVEVDTQYF.

The rearrangement joins TRBV12-3 or TRBV12-4 to TRBJ2-5; 10 nucleotides agree with TRBD2. This CDR3 contains 15 residues. J lost 1 base, V lost 7 bases, and 6 bases had no gene match. In DNA, the CDR3 is TGTGCCAGCACCGTAGCGGGAGGCCTCCAAGAGACCCAGTACTTC. Translating gives CASTVAGGLQETQYF.

A remark on this clonotype: A much larger clone lies a single base off, so this may be a read error. The chain has TRBV29-1 and TRBJ2-7; no clear D gene. V shed 6 bases and J shed 0 bases, with 15 bases lying between them. Germline V gene data show CDR1 as SQVTM and CDR2 as ANQGSEA. This CDR3 is built from 14 residues. DNA for the CDR3: TGCAGCGTGGTCGCAGGAAACTACTCCTACGAGCAGTACTTC. Protein sequence: CSVVAGNYSYEQYF.

This clonotype was counted a few times. The chain joins TRBV28 to TRBJ2-7; tentatively, D is TRBD1 or TRBD2 (5 bases each). Germline V gene data show CDR1 as MDHEN and CDR2 as SYDVKM. The V end was cut by 5 bases, the J end by 2 bases, with 13 bases between. The CDR3 extends over 14 amino acids. The chain's CDR3 is CASSLGAPAYEQYF. CDR3 in DNA: TGTGCCAGCAGTCTCGGGGCACCAGCCTACGAGCAGTACTTC.

At least ten counts were recorded for this clonotype. V gene TRBV10-3 combines with J gene TRBJ1-2; D gene unclear. V lost 7 bases, J lost 6 bases, and 18 bases lay in between. This CDR3 is built from 14 residues. The V gene's germline CDR1 is ENHRY and CDR2 SYGVKD. CDR3 DNA: TGTGCCATCAATCTCTCCTTAAACAGTCATGGCTACACCTTC. It codes for CAINLSLNSHGYTF.

This clonotype has just a few counts. This may come from a read error, since a much larger clone is one base off. V is TRBV9 and J is TRBJ2-2; no clear D. CDR3 size: 16 residues. The germline CDR1 and CDR2 sequences are SGDLS and YYNGEE. The CDR3 nucleotides read TGTGCCAGCAGCGTAGCTGGGGTCGCGAACATCGGGGAGCTGTTTTTT. Residues: CASSVAGVANIGELFF.

The gene calls are TRBV2 and TRBJ2-5; either TRBD1 or TRBD2 may supply D (5 bases each). The V end was cut by 8 bases, the J end by 0 bases, with 22 bases between. Germline assignment: CDR1 SNHLY and CDR2 FYNNEI. The CDR3 consists of 17 residues. The chain's CDR3 is CASPAIGDGRHQETQYF. In nucleotides, the CDR3 is TGTGCCAGCCCCGCTATTGGGGACGGGCGGCACCAAGAGACCCAGTACTTC.

The V call is TRBV14, the J call TRBJ2-6; no reliable D call. V was clipped by 5 bases and J by 0 bases, with 14 bases between them. Germline assignment: CDR1 SGHDN and CDR2 FVKESK. This CDR3 comprises 17 residues. DNA of the CDR3: TGTGCCAGCAGCGAAGGGAACCTCCTCTCTGGGGCCAACGTCCTGACTTTC. This sequence encodes CASSEGNLLSGANVLTF. The full variable domain, rest sourced from reference TRBV14 and TRBJ2-6, is EAGVTQFPSHSVIEKGQTVTLRCDPISGHDNLYWYRRVMGKEIKFLLHFVKESKQDESGMPNNRFLAERTGGTYSTLKVQPAELEDSGVYFCASSEGNLLSGANVLTFGAGSRLTVL.

This clonotype has more than one count but fewer than ten. This may come from a read error, since a much larger clone is one base off. The chain links TRBV7-9 to TRBJ2-2; D is ambiguous. The length of the CDR3 is 11 residues. The germline V gene encodes CDR1 SEHNR and CDR2 FQNEAQ (reference sequence). The CDR3 sequence is CAGSLGSELFF. The CDR3 DNA reads as TGTGCCGGCAGCTTAGGATCGGAGCTGTTTTTT.

The genes are TRBV10-3 and TRBJ1-2; maybe TRBD1 (5 bases). V was shortened by 7 bases and J by 2 bases, with 14 bases between the two germline ends. Per germline, CDR1 ENHRY and CDR2 SYGVKD. The CDR3 totals 14 residues. The CDR3 DNA reads TGTGCCATCACCGAATGGAGGGGAAACTATGGCTACACCTTC. Amino acid sequence: CAITEWRGNYGYTF.

A few counts support this clonotype. This chain links TRBV5-1 with TRBJ2-7; TRBD2 agrees at 8 bases. V gave up 0 bases and J gave up 0 bases; unmatched junction bases: 8. Germline values: CDR1 SGHRS, CDR2 YFSETQ. This CDR3 contains 17 residues. CDR3 in DNA: TGCGCCAGCAGCTTGGGGGTTACTAGCGGAGGCTCCTACGAGCAGTACTTC. This gives the protein CASSLGVTSGGSYEQYF.

As regards this clonotype: Mismatch with germline at one junction end may stem from a read error. The V call is TRBV7-3, the J call TRBJ1-1; D is uncertain. The CDR3 contains 13 residues. CDR1 and CDR2 from the germline V gene are SGHTA and FQGTGA. This CDR3 is CASNPRMNTEAFF. The CDR3 DNA reads TGTGCCAGCAATCCACGGATGAACACCGAAGCTTTCTTT.

The V gene is TRBV3-1, the J gene TRBJ2-6; D might be TRBD1 (5 bases). The CDR3 covers 19 residues. V lost 4 bases and J lost 1, with 20 bases in between. Germline V gives CDR1 LGHDT, CDR2 YNNKEL (reference sequence). CDR3 sequence reads: CASSPVSPGPGSGANVLTF. CDR3 coding DNA: TGTGCCAGCAGCCCCGTAAGTCCAGGGCCAGGATCTGGGGCCAACGTCCTGACTTTC.

The rearrangement uses TRBV5-4 and TRBJ2-2; 9 bases agree with TRBD1. The germline V gene has CDR1 SGHNT and CDR2 YYREEE (reference sequence). The CDR3 contains 15 residues. Trimming removed 1 base from V and 11 bases from J; junction bases left unmatched: 9. The CDR3 region has the DNA TGTGCCAGCAGCTTGATGGGACAGGGATCGGGCGAGCTGTTTTTT. This gives the protein CASSLMGQGSGELFF.

Many counts were recorded for this clonotype. The V and J genes are TRBV12-3 or TRBV12-4 and TRBJ1-5; D remains unclear. With 5 bases removed from V and 2 bases from J, the gap between germline ends came to 10 bases. The CDR3 covers 14 residues. The CDR3 here is CASSRAFRNQPQHF. CDR3 nucleotide sequence: TGTGCCAGCAGTAGGGCGTTTCGCAATCAGCCCCAGCATTTT.

This clonotype was detected many times. V is TRBV9 and J is TRBJ1-1; D not certain. With 1 base removed from V and 7 bases from J, the gap between germline ends came to 14 bases. CDR1 SGDLS and CDR2 YYNGEE come from the germline V gene. CDR3 size: 14 residues. DNA of the CDR3: TGTGCCAGCAGCGTATTCGACAAGTCCGGTGAAGCTTTCTTT. As protein: CASSVFDKSGEAFF.

This clonotype appeared a few times. The genes are TRBV18 and TRBJ2-7; the D gene is possibly TRBD2 (6 bases). V was shortened by 3 bases and J by 7 bases, with 13 bases between the two germline ends. The CDR3 runs 13 residues. CDR1 KGHSH and CDR2 LQKENI come from the germline V gene. CDR3 loop: CASSPGLLWEQYF. The DNA of the CDR3 is TGTGCCAGCTCACCGGGACTTCTCTGGGAGCAGTACTTC.

Points on this clonotype: This may stem from a read error, because a much larger clone lies one nucleotide away. J is TRBJ2-7 and V is TRBV7-9; D is undetermined. The CDR3 contains 15 residues. Germline lookup yields CDR1 SEHNR and CDR2 FQNEAQ (reference sequence). Trimming pared 10 bases from V and 2 bases from J, leaving 21 bases between. CDR3 residues: CANSLVPDDAYEQYF. The CDR3, as DNA: TGTGCCAACAGTCTCGTCCCTGATGACGCCTACGAGCAGTACTTC. The variable domain in full, completed from reference TRBV7-9 and TRBJ2-7, reads DTGVSQNPRHKITKRGQNVTFRCDPISEHNRLYWYRQTLGQGPEFLTYFQNEAQLEKSRLLSDRFSAERPKGSFSTLEIQRTEQGDSAMYLCANSLVPDDAYEQYFGPGTRLTVT.